The 2 T cell receptor beta chains in this list originate from one sample, sequenced in a study of primary melanoma T cells and metastatic recurrence (dated by TCRdb to 2018 to 2021). The library came from the immunoSEQ multiplex PCR assay. Imported from immuneACCESS, the table was reduced by TCRdb to in-frame sequences with V and J called. These copies leave out some clones; in studies compared against another copy, an unresolved V gene accounts for under half, and the cause of the remainder is not known. This sample's table carries 90 to 100 clones. The specimen sequenced was melanoma tumor tissue. The receptors come from a human donor with melanoma.

For this clone: The junction shows a germline mismatch at one end, possibly a read error. The chain uses TRBV7-6 and TRBJ2-3, with 8 bases fitting TRBD2. The CDR3 has 15 amino acids. Per germline, CDR1 SGHVS and CDR2 FNYEAQ. CDR3 protein: CASSFGGAMTDTQYF. DNA of the CDR3: TGTGCTAGCAGCTTCGGGGGGGCGATGACAGATACGCAGTATTTT.

This clone was seen once. The rearrangement links TRBV11-3 to TRBJ1-1, with 7 bases lining up with TRBD1. The V gene end was trimmed by 4 bases and the J gene end by 8 bases; junction bases not matched to a gene: 10. CDR1 SGHNT and CDR2 YENEEA come from the germline V gene. The CDR3 is 14 residues long. CDR3 sequence (DNA): TGTGCCAGCAGCTCCCACGAGACAGGGATGGAAGCTTTCTTT. Its protein product is CASSSHETGMEAFF.